This TCR beta chain comes out of a study of blood T cell repertoires in COVID-19. Some clones are missing from TCRdb's copy, which holds only in-frame ones; the method was immunoSEQ multiplex PCR. There are under 300,000 clones in the sample; 70% to 85% occur only once, and about 9.5% lies in the top ten. This CDR3 contains 16 residues. V was clipped by 0 bases and J by 0 bases, with 9 bases between them. CDR1 is MNHEY and CDR2 is SVGAGI in the germline V gene. V gene TRBV6-5 combines with J gene TRBJ1-3; D gene unclear. This clonotype was sampled from a woman aged 80 or older with acute or convalescent COVID-19. The material sequenced was peripheral blood. CDR3 DNA sequence: TGTGCCAGCAGTTACTCGCCTTCCAGCTCTGGAAACACCATATATTTT. Its translation is CASSYSPSSSGNTIYF.